A single sample is the source of the 26 T cell receptor beta chains below, sequenced in a study of blood T cells in healthy people across ages. The authors ran a second PCR of about 6 to 12 cycles using a sample-barcoded 5' primer and a J-beta primer mix. TCRdb itself ran the 5' RACE reads through MiXCR, one entry per CDR3 protein. The profile shows approximately 800,000 distinct CDR3 sequences, about half of them singletons. The sequencing input was blood. The receptors come from an elderly man in good health.

Only one count was recorded for this clonotype. V gene TRBV6-1 combines with J gene TRBJ2-7; 8 positions agree with TRBD2. Per germline, CDR1 MNHNS and CDR2 SASEGT. The CDR3 runs to 13 residues. With 7 bases clipped from V and 2 bases from J, the junction kept 4 bases outside the gene matches. CDR3 DNA sequence: TGTGCCAGCACCAATAGCGGGACCTACGAGCAGTACTTC. Protein product: CASTNSGTYEQYF.

The V and J genes are TRBV20-1 and TRBJ2-1; 9 positions match TRBD2. Trimming at V came to 6 bases and at J to 2 bases, leaving 11 bases not matched to a gene. The CDR3 covers 16 residues. CDR1 DFQATT and CDR2 SNEGSKA come from the germline V gene (reference sequence). The CDR3 DNA is TGCAGTGCCCACCATAGCGGGAGCGGCGCCTACAATGAGCAGTTCTTC. It translates to CSAHHSGSGAYNEQFF.

This clonotype was counted only a few times. The V call is TRBV7-2, the J call TRBJ2-3; no clear D. The CDR3 spans 15 residues. The germline V gene encodes CDR1 SGHTA and CDR2 FQGNSA. V was trimmed by 7 bases and J by 1 base, leaving 15 bases between them. CDR3 region: CASIVGRSRTDTQYF. The CDR3 DNA reads TGTGCCAGCATAGTGGGAAGGTCACGCACAGATACGCAGTATTTT.

The rearrangement uses TRBV10-3 and TRBJ2-1; 12 bases are a match to TRBD1. V dropped 6 bases and J dropped 8; count of bases not matched to a gene: 8. This CDR3 has 15 residues. Germline-derived CDR1 and CDR2 are ENHRY and SYGVKD. CDR3 sequence (DNA): TGTGCCATCAGGGGGGACAGGGGGCGTCTGGATGAGCAGTTCTTC. Translated: CAIRGDRGRLDEQFF.

The CDR3: CASSQTLWELDTQYF. For the CDR3, the DNA is TGTGCCAGCAGCCAAACCCTGTGGGAACTAGATACGCAGTATTTT. V usage is TRBV3-1 and J usage is TRBJ2-3; no definite D call. Germline-derived CDR1 and CDR2 are LGHDT and YNNKEL (reference sequence). V was shortened by 2 bases and J by 5 bases, with 14 bases between the two germline ends. The CDR3 runs to 15 residues.

This clonotype was found a few times. The chain couples TRBV7-2 to TRBJ1-1, with D possibly matching TRBD1 (6 bases). With 0 bases removed from V and 11 bases from J, the gap between germline ends came to 10 bases. This CDR3 is 12 amino acids long. Germline values: CDR1 SGHTA, CDR2 FQGNSA. The DNA of the CDR3 is TGTGCCAGCAGCTTAGCCTCAGGACAGGCTTTCTTT. This sequence encodes CASSLASGQAFF.

Concerning this clonotype itself: This may be a read error: a much more frequent sequence differs by one nucleotide. CDR3 coding DNA: TGCAGCGCCCAACAGGGACCCCGGGATGAGCAGTTCTTC. Protein product: CSAQQGPRDEQFF. V gene TRBV29-1 combines with J gene TRBJ2-1, with a tentative D call TRBD1 (6 bases). Trimming took off 7 bases at V and 8 bases at J, with 18 bases between the two ends. The germline gives CDR1 SQVTM, CDR2 ANQGSEA. The CDR3 runs 13 residues.

The V call is TRBV5-1, the J call TRBJ1-2; 7 positions agree with TRBD1. Germline-derived CDR1 and CDR2 are SGHRS and YFSETQ. Trimming cost V 4 bases and J 5 bases; bases outside gene matches: 8. The CDR3 is 14 residues long. This CDR3 is CASSPSGQKYGYTF. CDR3 DNA sequence: TGCGCCAGCAGCCCCTCGGGACAGAAGTATGGCTACACCTTC.

A word on this clonotype: Since the CDR3 does not end with the conserved phenylalanine or tryptophan, this likely comes from a read error. The DNA is omitted, as the CDR3 cannot be located on it reliably, and the CDR3 follows TCRdb's listing. This chain connects TRBV12-3 or TRBV12-4 to TRBJ2-3; the D call of TRBD1 is as the table states it, not checked on the DNA. The CDR3 spans 14 residues, counting both ends. The chain's CDR3 is CASSLTGGADTEYS.

This clonotype was counted between two and nine times. The rearrangement links TRBV7-2 to TRBJ2-5; TRBD2 matches 11 bases. Per germline, CDR1 SGHTA and CDR2 FQGNSA. This CDR3 has 16 amino acids. The J segment lost 5 bases and the V segment lost 4 bases, leaving 9 bases of the junction unmatched. For the CDR3, the DNA is TGTGCCAGCAGCTCTCGTAGCGGGAGGGCTAGGGAGACCCAGTACTTC. Translated, it gives CASSSRSGRARETQYF. The whole variable domain, filled in from reference TRBV7-2 and TRBJ2-5, reads GAGVSQSPSNKVTEKGKDVELRCDPISGHTALYWYRQSLGQGLEFLIYFQGNSAPDKSGLPSDRFSAERTGGSVSTLTIQRTQQEDSAVYLCASSSRSGRARETQYFGPGTRLLVL.

The chain uses TRBV24-1 and TRBJ2-4; TRBD2 aligns across 9 bases. The last part of the DNA fits TRBJ2-5 better; the J call may be wrong. The CDR3 is 16 amino acids. The germline V gene has CDR1 KGHDR and CDR2 SFDVKD. The CDR3: CATSDFSGSGEETQYF. The CDR3 bases are TGTGCCACCAGTGATTTTAGCGGGAGTGGGGAAGAGACCCAGTACTTC.

This clonotype was detected a few times. Here the CDR3 reads CASSQGGGNTQYF. DNA for the CDR3: TGTGCCAGCAGCCAAGGCGGGGGGAATACGCAGTATTTT. The J gene is TRBJ2-3, the V gene TRBV3-1; TRBD2 aligns across 8 bases. Germline V gives CDR1 LGHDT, CDR2 YNNKEL (reference sequence). Trimming removed 1 base from V and 7 bases from J; junction bases left unmatched: 1. The CDR3 extends over 13 amino acids.

This rearrangement joins TRBV12-3 or TRBV12-4 to TRBJ2-5; 8 bases agree with TRBD1. Judging by the DNA end, TRBJ2-7 fits better; the J call may be wrong. The length of the CDR3 is 13 residues. DNA for the CDR3: TGTGCCAGCAGTGCCGGACAGGGCCGCGAGCAGTACTTC. Translating it yields CASSAGQGREQYF.

The CDR3 DNA is TGTGCCAGCACCAAACTTTACAGGGGGGCTGTCACAGATACGCAGTATTTT. This gives the protein CASTKLYRGAVTDTQYF. The chain carries TRBV7-2 and TRBJ2-3; 8 nucleotides align to TRBD1. Germline V gene data show CDR1 as SGHTA and CDR2 as FQGNSA. The CDR3 covers 17 residues. J was trimmed by 2 bases and V by 7 bases; bases with no gene match: 14.

This clonotype showed up just a few times. A much larger clone lies one base from this, so it may be a read error. The chain joins TRBV18 to TRBJ2-3; D unclear. Trimming removed 8 bases from V and 4 bases from J, with 13 bases in between. The CDR3 is 13 amino acids. CDR1 is KGHSH and CDR2 is LQKENI in the germline V gene. CDR3 nucleotides: TGTGCCAGCGCAGAATGGAGTGCAGATACGCAGTATTTT. As protein: CASAEWSADTQYF. The variable domain in full, completed from reference TRBV18 and TRBJ2-3, reads NAGVMQNPRHLVRRRGQEARLRCSPMKGHSHVYWYRQLPEEGLKFMVYLQKENIIDESGMPKERFSAEFPKEGPSILRIQQVVRGDSAAYFCASAEWSADTQYFGPGTRLTVL.

Remarks on this clonotype: This sequence may be a read error, since a much larger clone differs from it by one base. The V call is TRBV10-3, the J call TRBJ2-1; D gene ambiguous. Germline V gene lookup returns CDR1 ENHRY and CDR2 SYGVKD. The length of the CDR3 is 11 residues. For the CDR3, the DNA is TGTGCCATCAGTGATGGAAATGAGCGGTTCTTC. Its translation: CAISDGNERFF.

This clonotype has only a few counts. This chain joins TRBV18 and TRBJ2-3; a possible D gene is TRBD1 (5 bases). Per the germline V gene, CDR1 is KGHSH and CDR2 is LQKENI. This CDR3 has 14 residues. Trimming left V 5 bases short and J 2 bases short, with 11 bases between. CDR3 sequence reads: CASSYTGATDTQYF. CDR3 DNA sequence: TGTGCCAGCTCATATACAGGTGCCACAGATACGCAGTATTTT.

V and J are TRBV11-2 and TRBJ2-5; 8 bases agree with TRBD1. The ends lost 5 bases at V and 5 bases at J; junction bases unmatched: 16. CDR3 length: 17 residues. Germline assignment: CDR1 SGHAT and CDR2 FQNNGV. The CDR3 DNA sequence: TGTGCCAGCAGCCCATTCCCCCGGGCAGGGGGCTTGGAGACCCAGTACTTC. Protein sequence: CASSPFPRAGGLETQYF.

The table lists this clonotype with many counts. The chain joins TRBV7-9 to TRBJ2-1, with D tentatively TRBD1 (6 bases). Looked up from germline, CDR1 is SEHNR and CDR2 is FQNEAQ (reference sequence). With 2 bases removed from V and 5 bases from J, the gap between germline ends came to 13 bases. The CDR3 runs to 15 residues. CDR3 residues: CASSLRTGTNNEQFF. In DNA, the CDR3 is TGTGCCAGCAGCTTACGTACCGGGACAAACAATGAGCAGTTCTTC.

This clonotype appeared a few times. The V call is TRBV20-1, the J call TRBJ1-1; TRBD1 aligns across 7 bases. The CDR3 is 13 residues long. Looked up from germline, CDR1 is DFQATT and CDR2 is SNEGSKA (reference sequence). Losses at the gene ends were 4 bases for V and 1 base for J; bases not matched to a gene: 3. The CDR3 DNA reads TGCAGTGCTATACGGACAGGGAACACTGAAGCTTTCTTT. This gives the protein CSAIRTGNTEAFF.

The V and J genes are TRBV5-5 and TRBJ2-5; D gene uncertain. The germline gives CDR1 SGHKS, CDR2 YYEKEE (reference sequence). This CDR3 is built from 13 residues. V was trimmed by 6 bases and J by 4 bases, leaving 13 bases between them. The DNA for the CDR3 is TGTGCCAGCACCCCGACCGGCGCAGAGACCCAGTACTTC. Translated: CASTPTGAETQYF.

The chain is built from TRBV11-2 and TRBJ2-7; tentative D call: TRBD1 (8 bases). The J call may be incorrect, as the DNA end agrees better with TRBJ2-5. CDR1 is SGHAT, CDR2 FQNNGV, per germline. The CDR3 is made up of 15 amino acids. CDR3 in amino acids: CASSTRTGREKTQYF. The CDR3 region has the DNA TGTGCCAGCAGCACACGGACAGGGAGGGAGAAGACCCAGTACTTC.

Points on this clonotype: A much larger clonotype is one base distant, so this may be a read error. The chain employs TRBV20-1 and TRBJ2-7; TRBD1 matches 9 bases. CDR1 DFQATT and CDR2 SNEGSKA come from the germline V gene (reference sequence). The J segment lost 4 bases and the V segment lost 5 bases, leaving 9 bases of the junction unmatched. This CDR3 comprises 14 residues. The CDR3 sequence: CSAVNRDRAYEQYF. CDR3 nucleotide sequence: TGCAGTGCTGTAAACCGGGACAGGGCTTACGAGCAGTACTTC.

This clonotype was counted once. The gene calls are TRBV10-3 and TRBJ2-1; D gene ambiguous. The end of the DNA is better explained by TRBJ2-7, so the J call may be wrong. CDR1 and CDR2 (germline): ENHRY, SYGVKD. CDR3 length: 14 amino acids. Written as DNA, the CDR3 is TGTGCCACTATGACGGAGAGCTCCTACAATGAGCAGTACTTC. It codes for CATMTESSYNEQYF.

This clonotype was counted between two and nine times. The chain employs TRBV7-2 and TRBJ2-7; 8 nucleotides match TRBD1. CDR3 size: 16 residues. J was trimmed by 6 bases and V by 0 bases; bases with no gene match: 10. Per germline, CDR1 SGHTA and CDR2 FQGNSA. CDR3 DNA: TGTGCCAGCAGCTTAGCGCCTCAGGGGGCGTTGGGCGAGCAGTACTTC. It codes for CASSLAPQGALGEQYF.

This clonotype was recorded many times. The rearrangement links TRBV25-1 to TRBJ2-5; D remains unclear. This CDR3 is built from 13 residues. The germline V gene has CDR1 MGHDK and CDR2 SYGVNS. V lost 3 bases to trimming and J lost 0 bases, with 5 bases between them. DNA of the CDR3: TGTGCCAGCAGTGAGGGGAACCAAGAGACCCAGTACTTC. It codes for CASSEGNQETQYF.